The 14 T cell receptor beta chains below all came from one sample that was sequenced in a study of blood T cell repertoires in COVID-19. TCRdb's copy holds only in-frame clones and misses some; the assay was immunoSEQ multiplex PCR. The sample includes around 270,000 clones, around 84% of them seen just once. The sample was peripheral blood. The receptors were gathered from a woman aged 55-69 years with COVID-19, enrolled during active disease.

This chain joins TRBV19 and TRBJ1-1; no firm D call. The germline CDR1 and CDR2 sequences are LNHDA and SQIVND (reference sequence). The CDR3 totals 13 residues. V dropped 6 bases and J dropped 4 bases, with 12 bases sitting between them. Here the CDR3 DNA reads TGTGCCAGTAGCCTATCTGTGAGCACTGAAGCTTTCTTT. It is translated as CASSLSVSTEAFF. Full variable domain (missing parts from reference TRBV19 and TRBJ1-1): DGGITQSPKYLFRKEGQNVTLSCEQNLNHDAMYWYRQDPGQGLRLIYYSQIVNDFQKGDIAEGYSVSREKKESFPLTVTSAQKNPTAFYLCASSLSVSTEAFFGQGTRLTVV.

This clone was seen a single time. J is TRBJ2-1 and V is TRBV6-4, with a weak D call TRBD1 (5 bases). In germline, CDR1 is MRHNA, CDR2 SNTAGT. The CDR3 extends over 15 amino acids. V was cut by 4 bases and J by 5 bases, with 15 bases left in between. CDR3 residues: CASSVELDNNNEQFF. The CDR3 DNA reads as TGTGCCAGCAGTGTTGAGTTGGACAACAACAATGAGCAGTTCTTC.

CDR3 sequence: CASSRPLTSRSLNEQFF. DNA of the CDR3: TGTGCCAGCAGTCGCCCGTTGACTAGCCGGAGCCTCAATGAGCAGTTCTTC. The V gene is TRBV28, the J gene TRBJ2-1, with 7 bases that match TRBD2. This CDR3 contains 17 residues. Trimming took 5 bases from V and 6 from J; bases not matched to a gene: 16. From germline, CDR1 is MDHEN and CDR2 SYDVKM.

The chain couples TRBV5-6 to TRBJ1-2; 9 nucleotides agree with TRBD1. The J segment lost 2 bases and the V segment lost 2 bases, leaving 4 bases of the junction unmatched. The CDR3 spans 15 residues. Germline V gene data show CDR1 as SGHDT and CDR2 as YYEEEE. CDR3 in amino acids: CASSFPGTGNYGYTF. DNA for the CDR3: TGTGCCAGCAGCTTCCCCGGGACAGGGAACTATGGCTACACCTTC.

This rearrangement joins TRBV6-5 to TRBJ1-1; tentative D call: TRBD1 (5 bases). Germline loops: CDR1 MNHEY, CDR2 SVGAGI. The CDR3 has 14 amino acids. The V and J ends lost 2 bases and 1 base respectively, with 8 bases between them. Here the CDR3 DNA reads TGTGCCAGCAGTTACGGGGGGACGAACACTGAAGCTTTCTTT. It yields the protein CASSYGGTNTEAFF.

This clone was seen only once. The chain links TRBV29-1 to TRBJ1-1; 9 bases line up with TRBD1. Germline V CDR1 and CDR2: SQVTM, ANQGSEA. The J segment lost 4 bases and the V segment lost 8 bases, leaving 8 bases of the junction unmatched. This CDR3 is built from 13 residues. The CDR3 DNA reads as TGCAGCTTCCAGGACAGGGGAGGCACTGAAGCTTTCTTT. Encoded protein: CSFQDRGGTEAFF.

Note on this clone: At one end the junction does not follow the germline gene, possibly because of a read error. The V call is TRBV20-1, the J call TRBJ1-2, with 9 bases aligning to TRBD1. Germline lookup yields CDR1 DFQATT and CDR2 SNEGSKA (reference sequence). The CDR3 spans 11 residues. In DNA form, the CDR3 reads TGCAGTGCTGATCACAGGGGGCCTACATCCTTC. Protein: CSADHRGPTSF.

The chain employs TRBV4-1 and TRBJ2-1; perhaps TRBD2 as D (5 bases). This CDR3 is 16 amino acids long. Trimming stripped 0 bases from V and 1 base from J, with 10 bases between. Germline V CDR1 and CDR2: MGHRA, YSYEKL. Here the CDR3 DNA reads TGCGCCAGCAGCCAAGATGGGAGTGCATCCTACAATGAGCAGTTCTTC. Amino acids: CASSQDGSASYNEQFF.

The V call is TRBV24-1, the J call TRBJ2-3, with 9 bases aligning to TRBD2. The CDR3 contains 15 residues. The V gene's germline CDR1 is KGHDR and CDR2 SFDVKD. V shed 7 bases, J shed 8 bases, and the junction held 12 bases outside the gene matches. The CDR3: CATRSGRHNSGTQYF. CDR3 sequence (DNA): TGTGCCACCAGGAGCGGGAGGCACAACTCGGGTACGCAGTATTTT.

This chain uses TRBV19 with TRBJ1-1; possibly TRBD1 for D (5 bases). This CDR3 has 15 residues. CDR1 is LNHDA, CDR2 SQIVND, per germline (reference sequence). The V end was cut by 4 bases, the J end by 6 bases, with 18 bases between. The CDR3 DNA sequence: TGTGCCAGTAGTACGACTTCAGGAGGAGGGGCTGAAGCTTTCTTT. It encodes CASSTTSGGGAEAFF. Full variable domain (missing parts from reference TRBV19 and TRBJ1-1): DGGITQSPKYLFRKEGQNVTLSCEQNLNHDAMYWYRQDPGQGLRLIYYSQIVNDFQKGDIAEGYSVSREKKESFPLTVTSAQKNPTAFYLCASSTTSGGGAEAFFGQGTRLTVV.

This sequence joins TRBV9 and TRBJ2-2; 11 bases are shared with TRBD2. Germline loops: CDR1 SGDLS, CDR2 YYNGEE. The CDR3 runs to 17 residues. Germline trimming cut 3 bases from V and 5 bases from J; bases unmatched to any gene: 9. CDR3 protein: CASSGETSGIWTGELFF. The CDR3 coding sequence is TGTGCCAGCAGCGGAGAGACTAGCGGGATATGGACCGGGGAGCTGTTTTTT.

The rearrangement links TRBV3-1 (or the pseudogene TRBV3-2) to TRBJ2-1; D perhaps matches TRBD2 (6 bases). Germline CDR1 LGHDT, CDR2 YNNKEL (reference sequence). V dropped 1 base and J dropped 14 bases, with 9 bases sitting between them. The CDR3 is 11 amino acids. CDR3 nucleotides: TGTGCCAGCAGCCAAGCGGAGCGGGAGTTCTTC. Its protein product is CASSQAEREFF.

The V and J genes are TRBV28 and TRBJ2-7; unclear D gene. Germline assignment: CDR1 MDHEN and CDR2 SYDVKM. V was pared by 6 bases and J by 0 bases, with 9 bases between. This CDR3 spans 13 amino acids. CDR3 sequence reads: CASRRGSSYEQYF. For the CDR3, the DNA is TGTGCCAGCAGGAGAGGAAGCTCCTACGAGCAGTACTTC.

This chain uses TRBV12-3 or TRBV12-4 with TRBJ1-2, with D possibly matching TRBD1 (5 bases). This CDR3 region has 11 residues. Between the trimmed V and J ends, which lost 6 bases and 8 bases, there was a span of 10 bases. The CDR3 sequence: CASSQGLGYTF. In DNA, the CDR3 is TGTGCCAGCAGCCAGGGTCTGGGCTACACCTTC.